Below, one T cell receptor beta chain is given with its context. The antigen is unknown. The data belong to a study of cytotoxic CD8 clonotypes in ibrutinib-treated CLL. Study details: Researchers reported 11 to 12 relapsed/refractory and about 14 treatment-naive patients, some 18 of them IGHV unmutated. Study-wide results and limits: At ibrutinib response, clonality increased, and at progression it declined back toward baseline. Baseline clonality, higher than in age-matched healthy donors, tracked circulating CD8+ T-cell counts.

The V and J ends lost 6 bases and 0 bases, in that order; junction bases with no gene match: 2. The CDR3 sequence is 15 residues long. Germline values: CDR1 WNHNN, CDR2 SYGVQD (reference sequence). A 1 in 200,000 to 1 in 1 million T cell depth was the sequencing target. Profiling relied on immunoSEQ multiplex PCR, and the TCRdb table lists in-frame clones only, not all of them. The data show tens of thousands of clones, roughly 80% seen once. This sequence joins TRBV10-1 and TRBJ2-3; 11 bases fit TRBD2. This sequence originates from a human donor with chronic lymphocytic leukemia. This sample comprised PBMCs, obtained after 24 months of ibrutinib treatment. CDR3 nucleotide sequence: TGCGCCAGCAGACCTAGCGGGAGGAGCACAGATACGCAGTATTTT. This gives the protein CASRPSGRSTDTQYF.